This is a list of T cell receptor beta chains from one sample in a study of cytomegalovirus exposure and HLA in healthy donors. Sequencing used immunoSEQ multiplex PCR; TCRdb keeps in-frame clones, though not all of them. The sample contains some 74,000 clones, roughly 93% of which appear only once. Sequencing was performed on PBMCs. Every receptor here comes from a young woman in good health and CMV-seronegative. The CDR3 runs from the conserved cysteine through the conserved F or W. Fields, in order: J gene, clone size, V gene, D gene, CDR3 DNA, CDR3 protein. A D gene is named only where the DNA matches it firmly. A row's size may be missing; if present it is once, few, many or a size class.

TRBJ2-7 . TRBV7-2 TRBD2 TGTGCCAGCAGCTTCGGCCGGGGGGGGAGCTCCTACGAGCAGTACTTC CASSFGRGGSSYEQYF
TRBJ2-1 . TRBV7-9 TRBD2 TGTGCCAGCAGCCCGACTAGCGGGGGGTCCTACAATGAGCAGTTCTTC CASSPTSGGSYNEQFF
TRBJ2-7 once TRBV5-1 . TGCGCCAGCAGCTTGGTTGCAGGGACTTCCTACGAGCAGTACTTC CASSLVAGTSYEQYF
TRBJ2-3 . TRBV7-2 TRBD2 TGTGCCAGCAGCTTAGCGTTTTCAGGAACTAGCGGGAGGGCCGGTTCAGATACGCAGTATTTT CASSLAFSGTSGRAGSDTQYF
TRBJ2-3 once TRBV6-4 . TGTGCCAGCAGTGACTCGGTTGGTGGGGGGTCGGTTCGTCGCGATACGCAGTATTTT CASSDSVGGGSVRRDTQYF
TRBJ1-1 once TRBV27 TRBD1 TGTGCCAGCAGTTTTGGACAGGGGGCGGGGGACACTGAAGCTTTCTTT CASSFGQGAGDTEAFF
TRBJ2-3 . TRBV9 TRBD2 TGTGCCAGCAGTCGGACTAGCTATTTAACAGATACGCAGTATTTT CASSRTSYLTDTQYF
TRBJ1-4 . TRBV7-9 . TGTGCCAGCAGCTTAACTTTAGGGAGTGAAAAACTGTTTTTT CASSLTLGSEKLFF
TRBJ1-2 . TRBV10-3 . TGTGCCATCAGTGACACCGGGACAAGGAATGGCTACACCTTC CAISDTGTRNGYTF
TRBJ1-1 . TRBV5-4 TRBD1 TGTGCCAGCAGCTTGGGGACAGGGTACACTGAAGCTTTCTTT CASSLGTGYTEAFF
TRBJ2-2 . TRBV27 TRBD2 TGTGCCAGCAGTCCCTTCGGCGGGGGAATTAACACCGGGGAGCTGTTTTTT CASSPFGGGINTGELFF
TRBJ2-1 . TRBV11-2 TRBD1 TGTGCCAGCAGCCCCACGACAGGGTATCGCTCCTACAATGAGCAGTTCTTC CASSPTTGYRSYNEQFF
TRBJ1-4 . TRBV2 . TGTGCCAGCAGTGAGCGGACTCCTGCAACTAATGAAAAACTGTTTTTT CASSERTPATNEKLFF
TRBJ2-2 . TRBV18 TRBD2 TGTGCCAGCTCATCGGGACTAGCGGGAGAACTAGCCGGGGAGCTGTTTTTT CASSSGLAGELAGELFF
TRBJ2-7 . TRBV4-1 TRBD2 TGCGCCAGCAGCCCAGGACGGACTAGCGGGACTTACGAGCAGTACTTC CASSPGRTSGTYEQYF
TRBJ2-7 . TRBV27 . TGTGCCAGCAGTTCGTCCGGGACTCCTTACGAGCAGTACTTC CASSSSGTPYEQYF
TRBJ1-1 . TRBV11-1 . TGTGCCAGCAGCTTGGGGAGAAAGAACACTGAAGCTTTCTTT CASSLGRKNTEAFF
TRBJ2-5 . TRBV6-1 . TGTGCCAGCAGTGAAGGGCGAGGCCTTGTACAGGGTGGAGAGACCCAGTACTTC CASSEGRGLVQGGETQYF
TRBJ1-1 . TRBV6-1 . TGTGCCAGCAGTAGAGTCAGGGGCACTGAAGCTTTCTTT CASSRVRGTEAFF
TRBJ2-6 . TRBV5-1 TRBD1 TGCGCCAGCAGCTTGGGTGGGACAGCCTCTGGGGCCAACGTCCTGACTTTC CASSLGGTASGANVLTF
TRBJ2-3 . TRBV27 TRBD1 TGTGCCAGCAATGTACTTTTTCAGGGGGCTACAGATACGCAGTATTTT CASNVLFQGATDTQYF
TRBJ1-1 . TRBV2 TRBD1 TGTGCCAGCAGGCACAGGGGTCTCAACACTGAAGCTTTCTTT CASRHRGLNTEAFF